This TCR beta chain emerged from a study of tumor and adjacent non-tumor tissue in lung cancer. As concerns this clonotype: Just one base apart from a much larger clone, this may be a read error.

TCRbeta libraries were built with three rounds of nested PCR, modified from ARM-PCR. From the multiplex PCR reads, TCRdb called clonotypes with MiXCR, one entry per CDR3 protein. The table records tens of thousands of distinct CDR3 sequences, 60% to 65% of them present only once. No cell sorting was done before RNA was extracted from the tissue. More than 3 cm separated this lung sample from the edge of the tumor. Germline V lookup: CDR1 SGHRS, CDR2 YFSETQ. The CDR3 spans 14 residues. Sequenced: distant non-tumor lung tissue. The TCR was taken from a woman between 70 and 85 years old with non-small cell lung cancer. This rearrangement joins TRBV5-1 to TRBJ2-7; D uncertain. DNA for the CDR3: TGCACCACCTCCCAGGTCATAGGGAACTACGAGCAGTACTTC. Its protein is CTTSQVIGNYEQYF.